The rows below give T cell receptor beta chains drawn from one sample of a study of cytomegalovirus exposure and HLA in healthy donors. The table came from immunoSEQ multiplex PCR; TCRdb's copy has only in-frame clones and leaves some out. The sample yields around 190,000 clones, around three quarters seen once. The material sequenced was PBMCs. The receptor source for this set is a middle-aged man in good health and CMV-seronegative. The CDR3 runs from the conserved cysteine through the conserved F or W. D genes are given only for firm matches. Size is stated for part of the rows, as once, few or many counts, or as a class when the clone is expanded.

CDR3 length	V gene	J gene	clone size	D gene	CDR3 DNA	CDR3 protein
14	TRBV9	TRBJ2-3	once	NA	TGTGCCAGCAGCGCCACCTCCGGCAGGGATACGCAGTATTTT	CASSATSGRDTQYF
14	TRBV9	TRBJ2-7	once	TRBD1	TGTGCCAGCAGCCCGGGGACAGGTAACTACGAGCAGTACTTC	CASSPGTGNYEQYF
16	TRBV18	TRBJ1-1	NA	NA	TGTGCCAGCTCACCCCCGGGACTGGTCGGGAACACTGAAGCTTTCTTT	CASSPPGLVGNTEAFF
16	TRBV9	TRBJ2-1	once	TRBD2	TGTGCCAGCAGCGTAGCAGGGACTAGCGGGGGGGCGTCGGTGATCTTC	CASSVAGTSGGASVIF
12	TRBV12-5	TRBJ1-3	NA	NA	TGTGCTAGTGATATCTCTGGAAACACCATATATTTT	CASDISGNTIYF
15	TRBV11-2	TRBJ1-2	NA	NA	TGTGCCAGCAGCTTAGATCAGGGCAGTAACTATGGCTACACCTTC	CASSLDQGSNYGYTF
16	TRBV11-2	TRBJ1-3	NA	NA	TGTGCCAGCAGCTTAGACAGGGCCCACTCTGGAAACACCATATATTTT	CASSLDRAHSGNTIYF
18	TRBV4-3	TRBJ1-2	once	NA	TGCGCCAGCAGCCAAGACGGATCTCACGGAAGAGGGTCCTATGGCTACACCTTC	CASSQDGSHGRGSYGYTF
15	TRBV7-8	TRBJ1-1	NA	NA	TGTGCCAGCAGCCAGGGAGGGGCAGCCGGTACTGAAGCTTTCTTT	CASSQGGAAGTEAFF
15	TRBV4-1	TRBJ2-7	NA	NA	TGCGCCAGCAGCCAATTTGTTCAGGGTTTGGTTCGGTTATTTTTC	CASSQFVQGLVRLFF
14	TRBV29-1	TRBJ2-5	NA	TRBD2	TGCAGCGTAAGACTAGCGGGAGTTAGAGAGACCCAGTACTTC	CSVRLAGVRETQYF
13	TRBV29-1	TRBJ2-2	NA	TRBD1	TGCAGCGTGGAAAGACAGGGGACCGGGGAGCTGTTTTTT	CSVERQGTGELFF
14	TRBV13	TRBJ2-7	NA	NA	TGTGCCAGCAGCTTGGGGGACTCCTCTCTCGAGCAGTACTTC	CASSLGDSSLEQYF
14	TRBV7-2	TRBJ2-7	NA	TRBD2	TGTGCCAGCAGCTTGGGACTAGCGCCCTACGAGCAGTACTTC	CASSLGLAPYEQYF
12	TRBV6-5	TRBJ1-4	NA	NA	TGTGCCAGCAGCCAGGGGAGGGCGAAACTGTTTTTT	CASSQGRAKLFF
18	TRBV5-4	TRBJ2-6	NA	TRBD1	TGTGCCAGCAGCTTGGAGGGGGCTTGGGGAAGTGGGGCCAACGTCCTGACTTTC	CASSLEGAWGSGANVLTF
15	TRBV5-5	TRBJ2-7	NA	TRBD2	TGTGCCAGCAGCCTGACTAGCGGGGTTACCTACGAGCAGTACTTC	CASSLTSGVTYEQYF
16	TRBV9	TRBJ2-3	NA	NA	TGTGCCAGCAGCGTAGAGTGGGGACTTAGCACAGATACGCAGTATTTT	CASSVEWGLSTDTQYF
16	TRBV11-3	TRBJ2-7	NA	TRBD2	TGTGCCAGCAGCTTGGGGACTAGCGGGAGTAACCACGAGCAGTACTTC	CASSLGTSGSNHEQYF
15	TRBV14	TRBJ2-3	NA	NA	TGTGCCAGCAGCCCTCAGACAGGCCGCACAGATACGCAGTATTTT	CASSPQTGRTDTQYF
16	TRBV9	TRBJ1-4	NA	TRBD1	TGTGCCAGCAGCGCGTGGACAGGGCGGGCTAATGAAAAACTGTTTTTT	CASSAWTGRANEKLFF
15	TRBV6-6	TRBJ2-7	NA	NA	TGTGCCAGCAGTTTCCCATTATCACCCCTCGGCGAGCAGTACTTC	CASSFPLSPLGEQYF
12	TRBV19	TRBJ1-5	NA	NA	TGTGCCAGTATACAGGTTGGACAGCCCCAGCATTTT	CASIQVGQPQHF
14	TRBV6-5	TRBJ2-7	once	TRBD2	TGTGCCACAGCGCTAGCGGGTATATCCTACGAGCAGTACTTC	CATALAGISYEQYF
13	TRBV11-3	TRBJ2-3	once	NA	TGTGCCAGCAACAGGGACGGAGCAGATACGCAGTATTTT	CASNRDGADTQYF
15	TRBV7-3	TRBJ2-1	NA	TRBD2	TGTGCCAGCAGCATAGGGGGCGGGAGGGGGGATGAGCAGTTCTTC	CASSIGGGRGDEQFF
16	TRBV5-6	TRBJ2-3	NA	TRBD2	TGTGCCAGCAGCCCTCGGACTAGCGGGGCCACAGATACGCAGTATTTT	CASSPRTSGATDTQYF
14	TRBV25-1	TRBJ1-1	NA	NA	TGTGCCAGCAGTGAGCCCTCTATGAACACTGAAGCTTTCTTT	CASSEPSMNTEAFF
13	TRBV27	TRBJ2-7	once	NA	TGTGCCAGCAGTTTCCCCGGTGAGCGTGAGCAGTACTTC	CASSFPGEREQYF
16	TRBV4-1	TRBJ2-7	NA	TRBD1	TGCGCCAGCAGCCCTATTGAGGGGACAGGGGATTACGAGCAGTACTTC	CASSPIEGTGDYEQYF
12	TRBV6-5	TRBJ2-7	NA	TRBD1	TGTGCCAGCAGAACGGGACAGGGGGTGATGTACTTC	CASRTGQGVMYF
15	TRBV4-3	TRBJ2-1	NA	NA	TGCGCCAGCAGCCAAGAAGAGGCGCCCTACAATGAGCAGTTCTTC	CASSQEEAPYNEQFF
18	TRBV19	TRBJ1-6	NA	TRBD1	TGTGCCAGTAGTATAGCAACGCATGGGACAGCCACCAATTCACCCCTCCACTTT	CASSIATHGTATNSPLHF
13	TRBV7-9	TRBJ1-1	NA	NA	TGTGCCAGCAGCACGACAGCGAACACTGAAGCTTTCTTT	CASSTTANTEAFF
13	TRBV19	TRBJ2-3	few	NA	TGTGCCAGTAGTATAACTAGCTCGGATACGCAGTATTTT	CASSITSSDTQYF
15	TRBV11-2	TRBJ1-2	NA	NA	TGTGCCAGCAGCCCCACACCGGCAGGGGACTATGGCTACACCTTC	CASSPTPAGDYGYTF
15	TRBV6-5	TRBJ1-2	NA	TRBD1	TGTGCCAGCAGATTCCGGGACAGAGATAACTATGGCTACACCTTC	CASRFRDRDNYGYTF
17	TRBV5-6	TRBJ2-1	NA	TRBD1	TGTGCCAGCAGCTTTCGTACAGGGGTCCCTTCCTACAATGAGCAGTTCTTC	CASSFRTGVPSYNEQFF
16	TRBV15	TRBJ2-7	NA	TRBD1	TGTACCACCAGCAGAGATTCCACGACAGGGGGCTACGAGCAGTACTTC	CTTSRDSTTGGYEQYF
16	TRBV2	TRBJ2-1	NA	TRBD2	TGTGCCAGCAGTGACCTAAGCGGGACCTCCTACAATGAGCAGTTCTTC	CASSDLSGTSYNEQFF
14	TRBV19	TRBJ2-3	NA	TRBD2	TGTGCCAGTAGTATGACTAGCGGCACAGATACGCAGTATTTT	CASSMTSGTDTQYF
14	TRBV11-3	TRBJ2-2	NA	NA	TGTGCCAGCACCAAAAGGGGATCCCCCGGGGAGCTGTTTTTT	CASTKRGSPGELFF